This TCR beta chain was recorded in a study of CD8+ T cells in alopecia areata. Indicated treatment: oral pan-JAK inhibitor, 5-10 mg twice daily. The germline V gene encodes CDR1 MNHNS and CDR2 SASEGT. The CDR3 runs to 15 residues. V gave up 3 bases and J gave up 2 bases, with 11 bases separating them. It was cDNA, reverse transcribed from extracted RNA, that served as the sequencing template. Clones were read by immunoSEQ multiplex PCR, and TCRdb kept only the in-frame ones, dropping some. The sample includes 200,000 or so clones, approximately 40% of them seen just once. This TCR was recovered from a human donor with alopecia areata. The chain has TRBV6-1 and TRBJ2-1; no definite D call. Material: CD4+ T cells sorted from blood, obtained at roughly week 36, from a patient treated with tofacitinib. This CDR3 reads CASSEFGLTYNEQFF. The DNA for the CDR3 is TGTGCCAGCAGTGAGTTCGGCCTGACCTACAATGAGCAGTTCTTC.